These T cell receptor beta chains were read from a single sample in a study of T cell responses to AZD1222 COVID-19 vaccine. The table came from immunoSEQ multiplex PCR; TCRdb's copy has only in-frame clones and leaves some out. The sample shows around 140,000 clones, about 92% of them seen only once. The sequenced sample was peripheral blood, obtained 28 days after the second AZD1222 dose. Receptors originate from an adult who received the AZD1222 COVID-19 vaccine. CDR3s include the opening cysteine and the closing phenylalanine or tryptophan. A D gene is named only where the DNA matches it firmly. Where a row states a size, it is once, few, many or the class of an expanded clone; other rows omit it.

V: TRBV19
D: NA
J: TRBJ1-2
size: NA
DNA: TGTGCCAGTAGCTCAGGGGACCGGGAGTATGGCTACACCTTC
CDR3: CASSSGDREYGYTF

V: TRBV6-1
D: NA
J: TRBJ1-1
size: NA
DNA: TGTGCCAGCGTTAGGGGGTTTGAAGCTTTCTTT
CDR3: CASVRGFEAFF

V: TRBV7-8
D: NA
J: TRBJ1-5
size: NA
DNA: TGTGCCAGCAGCATCGGACCCCCCAGCAATCAGCCCCAGCATTTT
CDR3: CASSIGPPSNQPQHF

V: TRBV27
D: TRBD2
J: TRBJ2-7
size: few
DNA: TGTGCCAGCAGTTTTAGCGGGGGCACCTACGAGCAGTACTTC
CDR3: CASSFSGGTYEQYF

V: TRBV28
D: TRBD1
J: TRBJ1-5
size: NA
DNA: TGTGCCAGCATTCAGGGACAGGGAAATCAGCCCCAGCATTTT
CDR3: CASIQGQGNQPQHF

V: TRBV19
D: NA
J: TRBJ1-1
size: NA
DNA: TGTGCCAGTAGTGCCAGCTTGAACACTGAAGCTTTCTTT
CDR3: CASSASLNTEAFF

V: TRBV7-9
D: NA
J: TRBJ1-1
size: NA
DNA: TGTGCCAGCAATCCTTCTGGCCTTGAAGCTTTCTTT
CDR3: CASNPSGLEAFF

V: TRBV10-3
D: NA
J: TRBJ2-2
size: few
DNA: TGTGCCACCATCTCTCACGGGGAGCTGTTTTTT
CDR3: CATISHGELFF

V: TRBV7-2
D: NA
J: TRBJ1-1
size: once
DNA: TGTGCCAGCAGCTCGACAGCCAGGAACACTGAAGCTTTCTTT
CDR3: CASSSTARNTEAFF

V: TRBV4-3
D: TRBD1
J: TRBJ1-5
size: NA
DNA: TGCGCCAGCAGCCAAGATGGACAGGGCCTCAATCAGCCCCAGCATTTT
CDR3: CASSQDGQGLNQPQHF

V: TRBV5-1
D: NA
J: TRBJ2-2
size: NA
DNA: TGCGCCAGCAGCGCGACAGCCGAGCTGGGCACCGGGGAGCTGTTTTTT
CDR3: CASSATAELGTGELFF

V: TRBV4-1
D: TRBD2
J: TRBJ2-7
size: few
DNA: TGCGCCAGCAGCCACGGGCTAGCGGTTAGCTCCTACGAGCAGTACTTC
CDR3: CASSHGLAVSSYEQYF

V: TRBV5-5
D: NA
J: TRBJ2-1
size: NA
DNA: TGTGCCAGCAGCTTGGGCGCGGAGCAGTTCTTC
CDR3: CASSLGAEQFF

V: TRBV2
D: NA
J: TRBJ1-5
size: NA
DNA: TGTGCCAGCAGTTCAGACAGGATCTATCAGCCCCAGCATTTT
CDR3: CASSSDRIYQPQHF

V: TRBV7-2
D: TRBD1
J: TRBJ2-7
size: NA
DNA: TGTGCCAGCAGCTTATACAGGGGTTACGAGCAGTACTTC
CDR3: CASSLYRGYEQYF

V: TRBV28
D: TRBD1
J: TRBJ1-5
size: NA
DNA: TGTGCCAGCACCTGGGGGGACAGGGGCAATCAGCCCCAGCATTTT
CDR3: CASTWGDRGNQPQHF

V: TRBV7-2
D: NA
J: TRBJ2-7
size: once
DNA: TGTGCCAGCAGCTTAGGAAGTTGGACCTCCTACGAGCAGTACTTC
CDR3: CASSLGSWTSYEQYF